Sequencing of this TCR beta chain was carried out in a study of blood T cell repertoires in COVID-19. Study-level background: In each case, the material was cDNA or gDNA derived from T cells, B-cell-depleted T cells, or PBMCs.

Authors' methods: Amplified reference gene primers provided the basis for estimating nucleated cell counts. Sequencing used immunoSEQ multiplex PCR; TCRdb keeps in-frame clones, though not all of them. V, J and clone size are those of that table, while D and trimming were read from the DNA. The sample consists of 100,000 to 150,000 clones, roughly 91% of them appearing once. This CDR3 contains 14 residues. Germline loops: CDR1 SGHTS, CDR2 YDEGEE. Trimming shortened V by 0 bases and J by 3 bases, and 10 bases separated the two germline ends. This rearrangement joins TRBV5-8 to TRBJ2-7, with D perhaps TRBD2 (5 bases). The TCR comes from a human donor in a cohort sampled during active COVID-19. Specimen: peripheral blood. The DNA of the CDR3 is TGTGCCAGCAGCTTGGGGTTAGCGTACTACGAGCAGTACTTC. Translated, it gives CASSLGLAYYEQYF.